The 30 T cell receptor beta chains below all came from one sample that was sequenced in a study of blood T cell repertoires in COVID-19 (TCRdb year 2020). Libraries came from the immunoSEQ multiplex PCR assay. In TCRdb, the immuneACCESS table is reduced to in-frame sequences with V and J assigned. These tables do not hold every clone; where another copy was compared, an unresolved V gene accounts for under half, and the others remain unexplained. This sample is represented by about 160,000 clones; approximately 83% of them were singletons. Together, the top ten hold around 10% of the sample. What was sequenced was peripheral blood. The receptors were sampled from an elderly woman with active or convalescent COVID-19.

In regard to this clone: Other DNA sequences in the sample encode the same CDR3. The chain couples TRBV3-1 (or the pseudogene TRBV3-2) to TRBJ2-7, with 9 bases lining up with TRBD2. This CDR3 has 15 residues. Germline CDR1 LGHDT, CDR2 YNNKEL (reference sequence). V shed 0 bases and J 5 bases; nucleotides not matched to a gene: 5. This CDR3 reads CASSQEGLAGNEQYF. The CDR3 coding sequence is TGTGCCAGCAGCCAAGAAGGGCTAGCGGGGAACGAGCAGTACTTC.

The chain uses TRBV19 and TRBJ1-1, with TRBD1 matching over 9 bases. The CDR3 has 14 residues. Germline CDR1 is LNHDA and CDR2 is SQIVND (reference sequence). The J segment lost 6 bases and the V segment lost 7 bases, leaving 9 bases of the junction unmatched. CDR3 coding DNA: TGTGCCAGTACCCCAGGGGACAGGGTGTCTGAAGCTTTCTTT. It specifies CASTPGDRVSEAFF.

V is TRBV6-5 and J is TRBJ2-7, with a weak D call TRBD1 (6 bases). The CDR3 spans 15 residues. Germline loops: CDR1 MNHEY, CDR2 SVGAGI. Trimming took 6 bases from V and 3 from J, leaving 18 bases between them. CDR3 in amino acids: CASRLQGHGNYEQYF. The CDR3 nucleotides read TGTGCCAGCAGATTACAGGGTCACGGGAACTACGAGCAGTACTTC.

This clone was observed once. The rearrangement joins TRBV4-1 to TRBJ2-6, with D perhaps TRBD2 (5 bases). The germline V gene has CDR1 MGHRA and CDR2 YSYEKL. The length of the CDR3 is 17 residues. Trimming stripped 1 base from V and 2 bases from J, with 12 bases between. The CDR3 coding sequence is TGCGCCAGCAGCCAAGGGGAGAGGGATCCTGGGGCCAACGTCCTGACTTTC. Its translation: CASSQGERDPGANVLTF.

The CDR3 nucleotides read TGTGCTAGTGGTTTCAGGGTTGGGAACGAGCAGTACTTC. Its protein is CASGFRVGNEQYF. V usage is TRBV12-5 and J usage is TRBJ2-7; D perhaps matches TRBD1 (5 bases). CDR1 and CDR2 (germline): LGHNT, FRNRAP. Between the trimmed V and J ends, which lost 3 bases and 5 bases, there was a span of 11 bases. CDR3 length: 13 amino acids.

This chain connects TRBV27 to TRBJ2-2; 12 bases line up with TRBD2. Germline V gene data show CDR1 as MNHEY and CDR2 as SMNVEV (reference sequence). The V segment lost 4 bases and the J segment 6 bases; nucleotides outside the gene matches: 0. The CDR3 extends over 14 amino acids. The DNA for the CDR3 is TGTGCCAGCAGTTCTAGCGGGGGGGCCGGGGAGCTGTTTTTT. Translation: CASSSSGGAGELFF.

Only one count was recorded for this clone. The V gene is TRBV4-2, the J gene TRBJ2-1, with 7 bases identical to TRBD2. With 0 bases clipped from V and 7 bases from J, the junction kept 6 bases outside the gene matches. The V gene's germline CDR1 is LGHNA and CDR2 YNFKEQ. The CDR3 consists of 15 residues. This CDR3 reads CASSQEGLSGNEQFF. CDR3 nucleotides: TGTGCCAGCAGCCAAGAGGGGCTTAGCGGGAATGAGCAGTTCTTC.

A few counts support this clone. This rearrangement joins TRBV27 to TRBJ2-1; 8 bases align to TRBD2. The junction had 3 bases not matched to a gene; V was cut back by 5 bases and J by 0 bases. The germline gives CDR1 MNHEY, CDR2 SMNVEV (reference sequence). CDR3 size: 15 residues. CDR3 amino acids: CASSPSGSSYNEQFF. The DNA of the CDR3 is TGTGCCAGCAGTCCGAGCGGGAGCTCCTACAATGAGCAGTTCTTC.

This rearrangement joins TRBV9 to TRBJ1-3, with D tentatively TRBD1 (6 bases). Deletions cut 4 bases from V and 4 bases from J, with 21 bases between. Germline values: CDR1 SGDLS, CDR2 YYNGEE. CDR3 size: 17 residues. The CDR3 sequence: CASSLGPQGTGGNTIYF. For the CDR3, the DNA is TGTGCCAGCAGCCTCGGCCCACAGGGCACGGGCGGAAACACCATATATTTT.

This clone occurred a few times. The chain couples TRBV7-2 to TRBJ2-2; D is ambiguous. CDR1 is SGHTA, CDR2 FQGNSA, per germline. Trimming took 6 bases from V and 4 from J, leaving 12 bases between them. The CDR3 totals 14 residues. The CDR3 DNA is TGTGCCAGCAGTGGCACCTCGGGCACCGGGGAGCTGTTTTTT. Its translation: CASSGTSGTGELFF.

V and J are TRBV7-2 and TRBJ1-5; D is uncertain. The CDR3 length is 13 residues. V dropped 1 base and J dropped 7 bases, with 8 bases sitting between them. Germline values: CDR1 SGHTA, CDR2 FQGNSA. CDR3 DNA sequence: TGTGCCAGCAGCTTAGGAGTTAAACAGCCCCAGCATTTT. The encoded protein is CASSLGVKQPQHF.

The chain links TRBV4-1 to TRBJ2-3, with 9 bases lining up with TRBD1. The trim removed 4 bases at V and 5 bases at J, leaving 10 bases unmatched. This CDR3 spans 16 amino acids. CDR1 is MGHRA and CDR2 is YSYEKL in the germline V gene. The CDR3 loop is CASSRRTGALGDTQYF. For the CDR3, the DNA is TGCGCCAGCAGCCGAAGGACAGGGGCGTTGGGAGATACGCAGTATTTT.

The gene calls are TRBV10-3 and TRBJ2-7; 10 nucleotides line up with TRBD2. J lost 7 bases, V lost 4 bases, and 7 bases had no gene match. The germline V gene has CDR1 ENHRY and CDR2 SYGVKD. CDR3 size: 14 residues. Here the CDR3 reads CAISASGGASEQYF. CDR3 coding DNA: TGTGCCATCAGTGCGAGCGGGGGGGCGAGTGAGCAGTACTTC.

The V call is TRBV7-2, the J call TRBJ1-2; D is perhaps TRBD1 (6 bases). Germline CDR1 SGHTA, CDR2 FQGNSA. V was clipped by 5 bases and J by 8 bases, with 12 bases between them. The CDR3 is made up of 12 amino acids. The CDR3 loop reads CASSPQGSGYTF. The CDR3 DNA reads as TGTGCCAGCAGCCCTCAGGGGAGCGGCTACACCTTC.

This clone appeared a single time. This chain uses TRBV6-2 or TRBV6-3 with TRBJ1-1, with a possible D match to TRBD1 (5 bases). V gave up 0 bases and J gave up 5 bases, with 13 bases separating them. The CDR3 consists of 15 residues. CDR1 and CDR2 from the germline V gene are MNHEY and SVGEGT. In DNA, the CDR3 is TGTGCCAGCAGTTACTCAAAGGGGATGGGGACTGAAGCTTTCTTT. It yields the protein CASSYSKGMGTEAFF.

The rearrangement uses TRBV10-3 and TRBJ2-7; 7 positions agree with TRBD2. After removal of 0 bases from V and 2 bases from J, the junction contained 1 base not matched to a gene. The germline V gene encodes CDR1 ENHRY and CDR2 SYGVKD. The length of the CDR3 is 14 residues. CDR3 sequence: CAISESGGTYEQYF. The CDR3 DNA sequence: TGTGCCATCAGTGAGTCGGGGGGGACCTACGAGCAGTACTTC.

The chain recombines TRBV3-1 (or the pseudogene TRBV3-2) with TRBJ2-1, with TRBD2 matching 8 bases. J gave up 7 bases and V 1 base, and 6 bases lay outside the gene matches. Germline loops: CDR1 LGHDT, CDR2 YNNKEL (reference sequence). The CDR3 runs 15 residues. For the CDR3, the DNA is TGTGCCAGCAGCCAAGTTGGCGGGGGGCGTAATGAGCAGTTCTTC. Translation gives CASSQVGGGRNEQFF.

The chain employs TRBV7-8 and TRBJ1-2, with 7 bases aligning to TRBD1. V shed 4 bases and J 5 bases; nucleotides not matched to a gene: 7. The germline V gene encodes CDR1 SGHVS and CDR2 FQNEAQ. The CDR3 runs 14 residues. CDR3 coding DNA: TGTGCCAGCAGCTCGGGACAGTTGGGTTATGGCTACACCTTC. It yields the protein CASSSGQLGYGYTF.

This chain connects TRBV7-2 to TRBJ2-3; TRBD1 agrees at 7 bases. The germline V gene has CDR1 SGHTA and CDR2 FQGNSA. The CDR3 consists of 15 residues. J was trimmed by 2 bases and V by 3 bases; bases with no gene match: 5. The CDR3 region has the DNA TGTGCCAGCAGCTTCCTCGGGACAGTCACAGATACGCAGTATTTT. Encoded protein: CASSFLGTVTDTQYF.

The chain joins TRBV7-9 to TRBJ1-2; 10 bases are a match to TRBD1. The CDR3 totals 14 residues. The V gene end was trimmed by 0 bases and the J gene end by 8 bases; junction bases not matched to a gene: 3. CDR1 and CDR2 (germline): SEHNR, FQNEAQ (reference sequence). The CDR3 bases are TGTGCCAGCAGCTTAGCGACAGGGGGCACAGGCTACACCTTC. It is translated as CASSLATGGTGYTF.

The chain joins TRBV30 to TRBJ1-2; TRBD1 matches at 9 bases. The CDR3 runs to 12 residues. J was trimmed by 8 bases and V by 2 bases; bases with no gene match: 3. Germline CDR1 is GTSNPN and CDR2 is SVGIG (reference sequence). In nucleotides, the CDR3 is TGTGCCTGGAGTATGACAGGGGGAGGCTACACCTTC. As protein: CAWSMTGGGYTF. The full variable domain, with the rest looked up from reference TRBV30 and TRBJ1-2, is SQTIHQWPATLVQPVGSPLSLECTVEGTSNPNLYWYRQAAGRGLQLLFYSVGIGQISSEVPQNLSASRPQDRQFILSSKKLLLSDSGFYLCAWSMTGGGYTFGSGTRLTVV.

V is TRBV3-1 (or the pseudogene TRBV3-2) and J is TRBJ2-3, with D maybe TRBD1 (5 bases). Germline V gene sequence: CDR1 LGHDT, CDR2 YNNKEL (reference sequence). V lost 6 bases to trimming and J lost 2 bases, with 15 bases between them. CDR3 size: 15 residues. CDR3 in DNA: TGTGCCAGCAGTAACTTGAACAGGAACACAGATACGCAGTATTTT. Translation: CASSNLNRNTDTQYF.

The chain carries TRBV19 and TRBJ1-1; D unclear. V lost 5 bases, J lost 0 bases, and 16 bases lay in between. The CDR3 runs 16 residues. CDR1 and CDR2 (germline): LNHDA, SQIVND (reference sequence). Here the CDR3 DNA reads TGTGCCAGTAGTCCGACGGGTCCCCGGATGAACACTGAAGCTTTCTTT. It yields the protein CASSPTGPRMNTEAFF.

The rearrangement uses TRBV12-5 and TRBJ2-3; D may be TRBD2 (6 bases). The CDR3 consists of 18 residues. From germline, CDR1 is LGHNT and CDR2 FRNRAP. V lost 5 bases and J lost 0, with 21 bases in between. The CDR3 DNA is TGTGCTAGTGGTCCCGAGGGAAGGGCTAGCGAAAGCACAGATACGCAGTATTTT. This translates into CASGPEGRASESTDTQYF.

V gene TRBV6-1 combines with J gene TRBJ1-2; D remains unclear. This CDR3 contains 15 residues. Trimming cost V 1 base and J 0 bases, with 9 bases left between them. Germline lookup yields CDR1 MNHNS and CDR2 SASEGT. The CDR3 reads CASSEEPSTNYGYTF. DNA for the CDR3: TGTGCCAGCAGTGAAGAGCCTTCGACTAACTATGGCTACACCTTC.

This rearrangement joins TRBV5-5 to TRBJ1-1; D gene unclear. V lost 0 bases and J 4 bases, leaving 7 bases between the germline ends. This CDR3 has 13 residues. CDR1 SGHKS and CDR2 YYEKEE come from the germline V gene (reference sequence). For the CDR3, the DNA is TGTGCCAGCAGCTTGGCGTGGGCCACTGAAGCTTTCTTT. It yields the protein CASSLAWATEAFF.

V usage is TRBV4-1 and J usage is TRBJ1-1; possibly TRBD1 for D (6 bases). Germline CDR1 and CDR2: MGHRA and YSYEKL. CDR3 length equals 16 residues. The V end was cut by 5 bases, the J end by 1 base, with 17 bases between. The chain's CDR3 is CASSKGVGAENTEAFF. The DNA of the CDR3 is TGCGCCAGCAGCAAGGGTGTGGGGGCGGAGAACACTGAAGCTTTCTTT.

Written as DNA, the CDR3 is TGCGCCAGCAGCTTGGGCGACAGGGGGGAGCAGTACTTC. Its translation: CASSLGDRGEQYF. J is TRBJ2-7 and V is TRBV5-1; 9 nucleotides match TRBD1. CDR1 SGHRS and CDR2 YFSETQ come from the germline V gene. This CDR3 region has 13 residues. After removal of 0 bases from V and 7 bases from J, the junction contained 2 bases not matched to a gene. Combining the CDR3 with reference TRBV5-1 and TRBJ2-7 gives the whole variable domain KAGVTQTPRYLIKTRGQQVTLSCSPISGHRSVSWYQQTPGQGLQFLFEYFSETQRNKGNFPGRFSGRQFSNSRSEMNVSTLELGDSALYLCASSLGDRGEQYFGPGTRLTVT.

This chain links TRBV7-9 with TRBJ2-1; D perhaps matches TRBD1 (5 bases). The CDR3 is made up of 15 amino acids. V was cut by 5 bases and J by 0 bases, with 11 bases left in between. Germline V CDR1 and CDR2: SEHNR, FQNEAQ (reference sequence). CDR3 DNA: TGTGCCAGCAGCCAAGACAGCAGCTCCTACAATGAGCAGTTCTTC. Its translation is CASSQDSSSYNEQFF.

This chain uses TRBV6-7 with TRBJ1-1, with 11 positions matching TRBD1. TRBV6-7 qualifies as an ORF whose function is uncertain. V was pared by 1 base and J by 4 bases, with 2 bases of the junction left unmatched. The CDR3 is 15 amino acids. Written as DNA, the CDR3 is TGTGCCAGCAGTTACTGGGACAGGGGGTCCACTGAAGCTTTCTTT. Translation gives CASSYWDRGSTEAFF.